This T cell receptor (beta chain) was sequenced for a study of cytomegalovirus exposure and HLA in healthy donors. PCR amplification relied on 60 Vbeta primers (plus 13 Jbeta primers). Profiling relied on immunoSEQ multiplex PCR, and the TCRdb table lists in-frame clones only, not all of them. Among about 200,000 clones listed, approximately 70% were seen once. Each donor was nominally healthy when sampled (though unrecorded immune exposures were likely). Germline V gene lookup returns CDR1 SGHRS and CDR2 YFSETQ. CDR3 length: 14 residues. Trimming pared 0 bases from V and 2 bases from J, leaving 9 bases between. The study's findings and limits: Sequencing likely caused a cluster of highly shared sequence variants. When analyzed later, a missense DCLRE1C variant was found to be linked to TCR beta V- and J-gene trimming. Roughly even sequencing depth across donors was the assumption behind the presence/absence analyses.

Comments on this clone: Its specificity is not known.

The chain couples TRBV5-1 to TRBJ2-7; the D is unclear. The receptor was isolated from a woman in her 30s in good health and CMV-seronegative. The sequencing sample was made of PBMCs. CDR3 sequence (DNA): TGCGCCAGCAGCTTGGATATAGTAACCTACGAGCAGTACTTC. It encodes CASSLDIVTYEQYF.